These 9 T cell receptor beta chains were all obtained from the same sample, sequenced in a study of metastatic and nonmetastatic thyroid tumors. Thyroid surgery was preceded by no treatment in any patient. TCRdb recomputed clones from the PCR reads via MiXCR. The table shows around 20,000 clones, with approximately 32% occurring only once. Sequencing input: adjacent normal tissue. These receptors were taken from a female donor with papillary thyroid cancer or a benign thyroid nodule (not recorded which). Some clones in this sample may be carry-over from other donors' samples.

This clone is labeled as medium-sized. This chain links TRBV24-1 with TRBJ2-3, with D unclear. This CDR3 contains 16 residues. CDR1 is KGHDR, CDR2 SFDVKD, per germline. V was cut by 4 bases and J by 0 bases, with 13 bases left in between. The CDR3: CATSDWTEASTDTQYF. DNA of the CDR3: TGTGCCACCAGTGACTGGACGGAAGCTAGCACAGATACGCAGTATTTT.

This CDR3 reads CASSSTSLLGYGYTF. The CDR3 coding sequence is TGTGCCAGCAGTTCGACTTCCCTGTTAGGCTATGGCTACACCTTC. J is TRBJ1-2 and V is TRBV6-1; unclear D gene. CDR1 and CDR2 from the germline V gene are MNHNS and SASEGT. The CDR3 contains 15 residues. V was pared by 5 bases and J by 4 bases, with 17 bases between.

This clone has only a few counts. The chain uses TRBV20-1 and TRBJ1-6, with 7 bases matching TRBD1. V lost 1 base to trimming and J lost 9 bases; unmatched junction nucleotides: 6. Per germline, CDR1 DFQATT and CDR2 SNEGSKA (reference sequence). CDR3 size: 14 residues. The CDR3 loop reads CSARAEGAPSPLHF. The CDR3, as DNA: TGCAGTGCTAGAGCGGAGGGGGCGCCTTCACCCCTCCACTTT.

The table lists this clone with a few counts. The DNA for the CDR3 is TGTGCCAGCATCTTCGGGACACCAGCGAATTCACCCCTCCACTTT. Its protein is CASIFGTPANSPLHF. The chain employs TRBV2 and TRBJ1-6, with D possibly matching TRBD1 (6 bases). V lost 7 bases and J 7 bases, leaving 17 bases between the germline ends. This CDR3 contains 15 residues. Germline CDR1 SNHLY, CDR2 FYNNEI.

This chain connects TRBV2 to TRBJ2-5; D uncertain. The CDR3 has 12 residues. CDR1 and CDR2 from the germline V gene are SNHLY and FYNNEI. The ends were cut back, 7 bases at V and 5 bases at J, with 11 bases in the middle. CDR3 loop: CASIRVGETQYF. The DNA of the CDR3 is TGTGCCAGCATCCGGGTCGGGGAGACCCAGTACTTC.

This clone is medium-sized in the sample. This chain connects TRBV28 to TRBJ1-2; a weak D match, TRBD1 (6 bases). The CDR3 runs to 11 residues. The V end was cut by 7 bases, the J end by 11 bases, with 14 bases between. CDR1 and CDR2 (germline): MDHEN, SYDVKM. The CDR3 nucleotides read TGTGCCAGCAAAACAGGGCGGGGGTACACCTTC. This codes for CASKTGRGYTF.

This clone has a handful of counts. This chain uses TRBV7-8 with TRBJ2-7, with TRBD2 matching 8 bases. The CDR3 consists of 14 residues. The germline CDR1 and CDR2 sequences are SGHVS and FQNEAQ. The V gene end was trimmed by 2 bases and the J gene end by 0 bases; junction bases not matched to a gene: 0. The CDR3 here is CASSLLAGSYEQYF. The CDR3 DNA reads TGTGCCAGCAGCTTACTAGCGGGCTCCTACGAGCAGTACTTC.

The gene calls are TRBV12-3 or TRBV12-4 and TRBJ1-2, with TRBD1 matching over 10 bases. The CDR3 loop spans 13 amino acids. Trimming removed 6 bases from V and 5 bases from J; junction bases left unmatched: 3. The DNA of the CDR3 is TGTGCCAGCAGCCAGGACAGGGGGTATGGCTACACCTTC. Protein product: CASSQDRGYGYTF.

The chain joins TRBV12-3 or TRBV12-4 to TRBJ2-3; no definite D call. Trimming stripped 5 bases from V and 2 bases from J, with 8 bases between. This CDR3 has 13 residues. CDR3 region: CASSNTDTDTQYF. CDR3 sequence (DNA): TGTGCCAGCAGTAATACAGACACAGATACGCAGTATTTT.